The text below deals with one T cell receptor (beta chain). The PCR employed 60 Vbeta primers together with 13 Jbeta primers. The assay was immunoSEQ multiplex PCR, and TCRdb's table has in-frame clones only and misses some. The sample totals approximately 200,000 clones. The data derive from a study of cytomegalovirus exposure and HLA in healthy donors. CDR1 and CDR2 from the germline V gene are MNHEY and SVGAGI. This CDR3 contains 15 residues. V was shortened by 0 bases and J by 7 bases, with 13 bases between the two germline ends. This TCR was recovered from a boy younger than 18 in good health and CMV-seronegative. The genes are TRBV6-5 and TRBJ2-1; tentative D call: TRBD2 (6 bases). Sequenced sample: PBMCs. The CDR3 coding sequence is TGTGCCAGCAGTTACTCCCGGCCGGGAGAGAATGAGCAGTTCTTC. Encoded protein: CASSYSRPGENEQFF.